These 32 T cell receptor beta chains originate from one sample sequenced in a study of OX40 agonist ivuxolimab in advanced cancers. TCRdb's copy holds only in-frame clones and misses some; the assay was immunoSEQ multiplex PCR. The table shows roughly 79,000 clones, with just under 95% occurring only once. The specimen was CD4+ or CD8+ T cells sorted from blood, collected in a trial of the OX40 agonist ivuxolimab. The receptors come from an adult with an advanced solid tumor such as melanoma, head and neck, liver or kidney cancer.

In this sample, this clone turned up once. V is TRBV25-1 and J is TRBJ2-2; D is uncertain. Germline loops: CDR1 MGHDK, CDR2 SYGVNS. Between the trimmed V and J ends, which lost 1 base and 6 bases, there was a span of 12 bases. The CDR3 has 15 residues. CDR3 protein: CASSEWSLSPGELFF. CDR3 nucleotides: TGTGCCAGCAGTGAATGGTCCCTAAGTCCCGGGGAGCTGTTTTTT.

The chain has TRBV6-6 and TRBJ1-2; D unclear. The germline V and J ends were trimmed by 10 bases and 5 bases, with 23 bases remaining between them. This CDR3 spans 15 amino acids. Germline V gene data show CDR1 as MNHNY and CDR2 as SVGAGI (reference sequence). This CDR3 reads CATLVVSETPYGYTF. The CDR3 region has the DNA TGTGCCACCTTGGTCGTTAGCGAGACTCCATATGGCTACACCTTC.

This clone was detected many times. The rearrangement links TRBV9 to TRBJ2-1, with a weak D call TRBD1 (5 bases). Trimming removed 4 bases at V and 9 bases at J, with 26 bases between. Germline loops: CDR1 SGDLS, CDR2 YYNGEE. The CDR3 is 17 amino acids. The DNA for the CDR3 is TGTGCCAGCAGCCCACGTAAAGAGACTGGGGCCCCAATTGAGCAGTTCTTC. Its protein is CASSPRKETGAPIEQFF.

This chain uses TRBV9 with TRBJ2-1, with 7 positions matching TRBD1. Germline assignment: CDR1 SGDLS and CDR2 YYNGEE. The CDR3 extends over 15 amino acids. V trimming: 6 bases; J trimming: 8 bases; junction bases outside the gene matches: 14. CDR3 nucleotides: TGTGCCAGCACTCAACCGGGACAGCCCTGGGATGAGCAGTTCTTC. Translation: CASTQPGQPWDEQFF.

The chain joins TRBV7-8 to TRBJ1-2; tentative D call: TRBD1 (5 bases). CDR3 length: 14 amino acids. Trimming removed 1 base at V and 3 bases at J, with 9 bases between. Germline CDR1 is SGHVS and CDR2 is FQNEAQ. This chain's CDR3 is CASSLGGDDYGYTF. The CDR3 DNA reads TGTGCCAGCAGCTTAGGGGGGGACGACTATGGCTACACCTTC.

The J gene is TRBJ2-1, the V gene TRBV7-3; 11 bases align to TRBD1. Germline trimming cut 5 bases from V and 8 bases from J; bases unmatched to any gene: 5. CDR1 SGHTA and CDR2 FQGTGA come from the germline V gene. The CDR3 extends over 14 amino acids. CDR3 DNA: TGTGCCAGCAGCATTAGGGACAGGGGGGATGAGCAGTTCTTC. This codes for CASSIRDRGDEQFF.

The chain couples TRBV7-9 to TRBJ1-1, with D possibly TRBD1 on 6 matching bases. The germline V and J ends were trimmed by 4 bases and 2 bases, with 14 bases remaining between them. This CDR3 is 15 amino acids long. CDR1 and CDR2 from the germline V gene are SEHNR and FQNEAQ (reference sequence). The CDR3 coding sequence is TGTGCCAGCAGCTCAACCGGGACACCCAACACTGAAGCTTTCTTT. Translated, it gives CASSSTGTPNTEAFF. The full variable domain, in which reference TRBV7-9 and TRBJ1-1 provide the parts outside the CDR3, is DTGVSQNPRHKITKRGQNVTFRCDPISEHNRLYWYRQTLGQGPEFLTYFQNEAQLEKSRLLSDRFSAERPKGSFSTLEIQRTEQGDSAMYLCASSSTGTPNTEAFFGQGTRLTVV.

This chain uses TRBV12-5 with TRBJ1-1, with a tentative D call TRBD1 (6 bases). Germline V gene sequence: CDR1 LGHNT, CDR2 FRNRAP. The V and J ends lost 7 bases and 7 bases respectively, with 13 bases between them. The CDR3 has 12 residues. The CDR3 nucleotides are TGTGCTAGTGTCGAACAGGGTTATGAAGCTTTCTTT. Translated: CASVEQGYEAFF.

This chain joins TRBV10-3 and TRBJ2-2; 15 nucleotides align to TRBD2. V lost 10 bases and J lost 5; bases outside the gene matches: 2. The CDR3 length is 14 residues. Germline CDR1 reads ENHRY; CDR2 reads SYGVKD. CDR3 DNA sequence: TGTGCCAGCGGACTAGCGGGGGGGACCGGGGAGCTGTTTTTT. It encodes CASGLAGGTGELFF.

V usage is TRBV2 and J usage is TRBJ2-7; D ambiguous. Trimming took off 4 bases at V and 4 bases at J, with 5 bases between the two ends. Germline CDR1 is SNHLY and CDR2 is FYNNEI. The length of the CDR3 is 11 residues. The CDR3 bases are TGTGCCAGCAGTGTGGGGTACGAGCAGTACTTC. Its protein is CASSVGYEQYF.

This clone was counted only a few times. V usage is TRBV4-1 and J usage is TRBJ1-1; no reliable D call. The CDR3 length is 13 residues. Looked up from germline, CDR1 is MGHRA and CDR2 is YSYEKL. V shed 1 base and J shed 7 bases, with 10 bases lying between them. CDR3 sequence reads: CASSQASADEAFF. CDR3 DNA: TGCGCCAGCAGCCAAGCCAGTGCGGATGAAGCTTTCTTT.

This clone was detected once. The V and J genes are TRBV7-9 and TRBJ2-1; a weak D match, TRBD1 (5 bases). In germline, CDR1 is SEHNR, CDR2 FQNEAQ (reference sequence). Trimming pared 6 bases from V and 4 bases from J, leaving 10 bases between. The CDR3 is 13 amino acids. The CDR3 region has the DNA TGTGCCAGCAGTATCACAGGTTACAATGAGCAGTTCTTC. This gives the protein CASSITGYNEQFF.

V is TRBV19 and J is TRBJ1-2; possible D gene TRBD1, 5 bases. CDR1 LNHDA and CDR2 SQIVND come from the germline V gene (reference sequence). Trimming left V 8 bases short and J 4 bases short, with 8 bases between. This CDR3 is 11 amino acids long. CDR3 in amino acids: CASGQGYGYTF. The CDR3 coding sequence is TGTGCCAGTGGCCAGGGCTATGGCTACACCTTC.

This chain joins TRBV2 and TRBJ1-2; the D gene is possibly TRBD1 (5 bases). V lost 3 bases to trimming and J lost 4 bases, with 15 bases between them. CDR3 length: 15 residues. The germline CDR1 and CDR2 sequences are SNHLY and FYNNEI. The CDR3 DNA reads TGTGCCAGCAGTGAGCGGGGGGAGTTAATCTATGGCTACACCTTC. Protein sequence: CASSERGELIYGYTF.

The V gene is TRBV7-9, the J gene TRBJ1-4, with D hard to call. The germline V gene has CDR1 SEHNR and CDR2 FQNEAQ (reference sequence). V was shortened by 3 bases and J by 4 bases, with 15 bases between the two germline ends. The CDR3 spans 16 residues. DNA for the CDR3: TGTGCCAGCAGCTTGGACGAAGGGTTATTTAATGAAAAACTGTTTTTT. Amino acid sequence: CASSLDEGLFNEKLFF.

The rearrangement joins TRBV30 to TRBJ1-2, with 7 positions matching TRBD1. The CDR3 totals 17 residues. Germline V gene lookup returns CDR1 GTSNPN and CDR2 SVGIG (reference sequence). V lost 3 bases to trimming and J lost 4 bases; unmatched junction nucleotides: 17. CDR3: CAWSTPTGTRTGYGYTF. CDR3 nucleotides: TGTGCCTGGAGCACCCCGACAGGGACCAGGACAGGCTATGGCTACACCTTC.

The chain links TRBV13 to TRBJ2-3, with 10 bases fitting TRBD2. Trimming removed 5 bases from V and 1 base from J; junction bases left unmatched: 3. Per the germline V gene, CDR1 is PRHDT and CDR2 is FYEKMQ (reference sequence). The length of the CDR3 is 15 residues. In DNA, the CDR3 is TGTGCCAGCAGCGGCGGACTAGCGGGCACAGATACGCAGTATTTT. This translates into CASSGGLAGTDTQYF.

The V and J genes are TRBV4-1 and TRBJ2-2; the match to TRBD1 covers 8 bases. There are 16 residues in the CDR3. V shed 0 bases and J 7 bases; nucleotides not matched to a gene: 7. Germline V CDR1 and CDR2: MGHRA, YSYEKL. The CDR3 DNA reads as TGCGCCAGCAGCCAAGAATGGCAGGGGGCGAACGGGGAGCTGTTTTTT. This gives the protein CASSQEWQGANGELFF.

The chain recombines TRBV19 with TRBJ1-1; no clear D gene. The CDR3 contains 14 residues. Germline V gives CDR1 LNHDA, CDR2 SQIVND (reference sequence). V was shortened by 4 bases and J by 0 bases, with 9 bases between the two germline ends. The DNA of the CDR3 is TGTGCCAGTAGTAGGGGAGGATTGAACACTGAAGCTTTCTTT. It encodes CASSRGGLNTEAFF.

The rearrangement joins TRBV10-3 to TRBJ2-1, with 8 bases that match TRBD2. CDR3 length: 14 amino acids. The J segment lost 4 bases and the V segment lost 3 bases, leaving 2 bases of the junction unmatched. Looked up from germline, CDR1 is ENHRY and CDR2 is SYGVKD. CDR3 sequence reads: CAISETSGYNEQFF. The DNA of the CDR3 is TGTGCCATCAGTGAAACTAGCGGTTACAATGAGCAGTTCTTC.

Concerning this clone: Other DNA sequences in this sample translate to the same CDR3. V and J are TRBV19 and TRBJ1-1; D call uncertain. The germline V and J ends were trimmed by 3 bases and 0 bases, with 5 bases remaining between them. The V gene's germline CDR1 is LNHDA and CDR2 SQIVND (reference sequence). The CDR3 has 13 amino acids. CDR3 protein: CASSIGVNTEAFF. CDR3 in DNA: TGTGCCAGTAGTATCGGGGTGAACACTGAAGCTTTCTTT.

This clone is classed as medium-sized. The J gene is TRBJ2-3, the V gene TRBV11-2; a weak D match, TRBD2 (6 bases). Trimming pared 0 bases from V and 0 bases from J, leaving 13 bases between. CDR1 is SGHAT and CDR2 is FQNNGV in the germline V gene. CDR3 length: 17 amino acids. In DNA, the CDR3 is TGTGCCAGCAGCTTAGAGCCACGGGGGTCTAGCACAGATACGCAGTATTTT. Protein sequence: CASSLEPRGSSTDTQYF.

The chain uses TRBV4-3 and TRBJ2-2; TRBD1 matches 11 bases. Trimming removed 3 bases from V and 5 bases from J; junction bases left unmatched: 2. This CDR3 has 15 amino acids. The V gene's germline CDR1 is LGHNA and CDR2 YSLEER. The DNA for the CDR3 is TGCGCCAGCAGCCAGGGGACAGGGGGGACCGGGGAGCTGTTTTTT. Translation gives CASSQGTGGTGELFF.

The gene calls are TRBV29-1 and TRBJ2-6, with 9 bases matching TRBD1. The V gene's germline CDR1 is SQVTM and CDR2 ANQGSEA. V shed 5 bases and J 1 base; nucleotides not matched to a gene: 6. CDR3 length: 16 amino acids. DNA for the CDR3: TGCAGCGTTTGGACAGGGGCGCCGTCTGGGGCCAACGTCCTGACTTTC. This translates into CSVWTGAPSGANVLTF.

The chain has TRBV19 and TRBJ1-6, with 9 bases lining up with TRBD1. The trim removed 6 bases at V and 10 bases at J, leaving 10 bases unmatched. CDR3 length: 15 residues. Germline CDR1 LNHDA, CDR2 SQIVND (reference sequence). The CDR3 sequence: CASRASGTGYSPLHF. The CDR3 DNA is TGTGCCAGTAGAGCTTCCGGGACAGGGTACTCACCCCTCCACTTT.

This sequence joins TRBV7-9 and TRBJ1-3; 7 bases line up with TRBD1. Trimming took 5 bases from V and 0 from J; bases not matched to a gene: 4. There are 15 residues in the CDR3. Germline loops: CDR1 SEHNR, CDR2 FQNEAQ (reference sequence). The CDR3 DNA reads TGTGCCAGCAGCCCAGGGGGGGTCTCTGGAAACACCATATATTTT. Protein sequence: CASSPGGVSGNTIYF.

The rearrangement links TRBV6-5 to TRBJ1-4; D unclear. The CDR3 has 14 residues. V was clipped by 2 bases and J by 5 bases, with 9 bases between them. Germline V CDR1 and CDR2: MNHEY, SVGAGI. The CDR3 loop reads CASSYSGPNEKLFF. In DNA, the CDR3 is TGTGCCAGCAGTTACAGTGGACCGAATGAAAAACTGTTTTTT.

A single count supports this clone. This sequence joins TRBV19 and TRBJ1-1; D is unresolved. Germline values: CDR1 LNHDA, CDR2 SQIVND (reference sequence). The CDR3 contains 14 residues. Trimming stripped 1 base from V and 1 base from J, with 7 bases between. CDR3 amino acids: CASSIGAGNTEAFF. CDR3 DNA sequence: TGTGCCAGTAGTATAGGGGCTGGGAACACTGAAGCTTTCTTT. The variable domain in full, completed from reference TRBV19 and TRBJ1-1, reads DGGITQSPKYLFRKEGQNVTLSCEQNLNHDAMYWYRQDPGQGLRLIYYSQIVNDFQKGDIAEGYSVSREKKESFPLTVTSAQKNPTAFYLCASSIGAGNTEAFFGQGTRLTVV.

The chain joins TRBV6-5 to TRBJ2-5; D is possibly TRBD2 (7 bases). V was cut by 5 bases and J by 7 bases, with 20 bases left in between. CDR1 MNHEY and CDR2 SVGAGI come from the germline V gene. The CDR3 spans 15 residues. CDR3 protein: CASSPEGGGAGTQYF. In DNA, the CDR3 is TGTGCCAGCAGTCCTGAGGGAGGGGGGGCCGGGACCCAGTACTTC.

The chain employs TRBV9 and TRBJ2-5; 9 bases are a match to TRBD2. The ends lost 4 bases at V and 4 bases at J; junction bases unmatched: 5. The CDR3 length is 14 residues. The germline gives CDR1 SGDLS, CDR2 YYNGEE. The CDR3 nucleotides read TGTGCCAGCAGCCCAACGGGACTAGCAGAGACCCAGTACTTC. Its translation: CASSPTGLAETQYF.

The CDR3 nucleotides are TGTGCCAGCTCTATGGTAGGGGTTAGAGAGACCCAGTACTTC. Protein: CASSMVGVRETQYF. The gene calls are TRBV7-9 and TRBJ2-5; TRBD1 is a possible D gene (5 bases). The CDR3 has 14 amino acids. The germline V gene encodes CDR1 SEHNR and CDR2 FQNEAQ (reference sequence). V was cut by 8 bases and J by 4 bases, with 17 bases left in between.

The gene calls are TRBV29-1 and TRBJ2-7; perhaps TRBD1 as D (6 bases). Germline CDR1 reads SQVTM; CDR2 reads ANQGSEA. CDR3 length: 12 residues. Trimming left V 6 bases short and J 5 bases short, with 14 bases between. Here the CDR3 DNA reads TGCAGCGTCGGACAGCCGGGCGACGAGCAGTACTTC. It codes for CSVGQPGDEQYF.